This entry features one T cell receptor beta chain sequence. Its antigen is currently unknown. The sample is drawn from a study of T-cell reconstitution after alpha-beta-depleted transplantation in children. Per the germline V gene, CDR1 is SGHRS and CDR2 is YFSETQ. The CDR3 loop spans 14 amino acids. Deletions cut 4 bases from V and 6 bases from J, with 16 bases between. Study conclusions and caveats: Several patients had high TCRbeta diversity at day 60; it came from surviving recipient T cells and thymic progenitors. T-cell counts and diversity at one year post-transplant came mainly from newly produced T cells.

During its preparation, the TCRbeta library received unique molecular identifiers. TCRdb re-derived calls from the PCR reads in MiXCR, one entry per CDR3 protein. The table shows 530,000 or so distinct CDR3 sequences, with 25% to 30% occurring only once. This sequence was found in a boy under two years old with Wiskott-Aldrich syndrome, due to receive a stem cell transplant. The sample here was PBMCs, taken before TCRalphabeta/CD19-depleted stem cell transplant. The chain uses TRBV5-1 and TRBJ1-1; tentatively, D is TRBD1 (6 bases). CDR3 nucleotides: TGCGCCAGCAGCGTGGCTTCGACAGGCCCTGAAGCTTTCTTT. Residues: CASSVASTGPEAFF.